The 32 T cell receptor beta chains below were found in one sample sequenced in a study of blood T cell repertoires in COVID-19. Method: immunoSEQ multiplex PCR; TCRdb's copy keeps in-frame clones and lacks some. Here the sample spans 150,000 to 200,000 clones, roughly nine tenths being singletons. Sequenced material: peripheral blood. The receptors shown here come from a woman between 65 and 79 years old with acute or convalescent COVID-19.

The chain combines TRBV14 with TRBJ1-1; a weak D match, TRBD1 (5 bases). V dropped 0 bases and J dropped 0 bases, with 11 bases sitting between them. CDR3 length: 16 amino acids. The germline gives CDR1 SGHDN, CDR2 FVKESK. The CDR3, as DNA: TGTGCCAGCAGCCAAGATCTAAACAGGATGAACACTGAAGCTTTCTTT. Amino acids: CASSQDLNRMNTEAFF.

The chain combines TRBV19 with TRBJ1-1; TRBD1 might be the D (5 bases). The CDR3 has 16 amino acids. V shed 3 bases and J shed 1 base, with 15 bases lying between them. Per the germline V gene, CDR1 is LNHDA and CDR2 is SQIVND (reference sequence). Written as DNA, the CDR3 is TGTGCCAGTAGTATTTATGCTGGGCAGGGGAACACTGAAGCTTTCTTT. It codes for CASSIYAGQGNTEAFF.

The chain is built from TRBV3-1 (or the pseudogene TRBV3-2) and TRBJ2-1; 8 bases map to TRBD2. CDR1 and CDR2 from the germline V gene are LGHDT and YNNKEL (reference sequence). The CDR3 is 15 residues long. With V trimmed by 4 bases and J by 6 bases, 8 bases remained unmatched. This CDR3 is CASSLSGKGRNEQFF. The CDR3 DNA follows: TGTGCCAGCAGCCTTAGCGGGAAAGGGCGCAATGAGCAGTTCTTC.

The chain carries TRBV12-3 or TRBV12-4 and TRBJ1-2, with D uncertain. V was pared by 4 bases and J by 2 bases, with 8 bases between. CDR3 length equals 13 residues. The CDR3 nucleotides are TGTGCCAGCAGTTCCACGGGAAACTATGGCTACACCTTC. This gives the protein CASSSTGNYGYTF.

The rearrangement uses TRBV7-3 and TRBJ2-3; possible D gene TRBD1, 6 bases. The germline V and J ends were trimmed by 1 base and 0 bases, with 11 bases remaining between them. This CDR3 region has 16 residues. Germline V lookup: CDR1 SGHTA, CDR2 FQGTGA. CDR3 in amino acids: CASSLKGGHSTDTQYF. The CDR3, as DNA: TGTGCCAGCAGCTTAAAAGGGGGACATAGCACAGATACGCAGTATTTT.

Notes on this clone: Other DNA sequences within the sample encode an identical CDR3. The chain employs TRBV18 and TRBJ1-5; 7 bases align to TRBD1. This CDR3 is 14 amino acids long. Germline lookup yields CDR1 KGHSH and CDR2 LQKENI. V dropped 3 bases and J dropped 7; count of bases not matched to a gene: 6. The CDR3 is CASSPDRVGQPQHF. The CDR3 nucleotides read TGTGCCAGCTCACCCGACAGGGTCGGGCAGCCCCAGCATTTT.

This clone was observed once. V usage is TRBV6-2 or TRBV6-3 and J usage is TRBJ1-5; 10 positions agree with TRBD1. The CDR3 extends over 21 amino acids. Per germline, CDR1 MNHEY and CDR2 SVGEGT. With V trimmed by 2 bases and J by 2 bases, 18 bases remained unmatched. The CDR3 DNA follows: TGTGCCAGCAGTTACCCAATTACGACAGGGGGCAAAAGATATGGCAATCAGCCCCAGCATTTT. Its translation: CASSYPITTGGKRYGNQPQHF.

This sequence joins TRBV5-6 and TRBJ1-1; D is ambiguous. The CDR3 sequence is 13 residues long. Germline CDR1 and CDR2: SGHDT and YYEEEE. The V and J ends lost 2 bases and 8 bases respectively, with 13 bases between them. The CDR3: CASSFSQDTEAFF. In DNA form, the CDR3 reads TGTGCCAGCAGCTTCAGTCAGGATACCGAAGCTTTCTTT.

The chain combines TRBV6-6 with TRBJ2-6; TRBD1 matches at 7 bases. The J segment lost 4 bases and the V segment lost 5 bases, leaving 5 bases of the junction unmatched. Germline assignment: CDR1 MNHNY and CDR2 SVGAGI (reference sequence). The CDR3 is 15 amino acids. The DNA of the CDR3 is TGTGCCAGCAGTCAACAGGGGTGGGGGGCCAACGTCCTGACTTTC. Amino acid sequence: CASSQQGWGANVLTF.

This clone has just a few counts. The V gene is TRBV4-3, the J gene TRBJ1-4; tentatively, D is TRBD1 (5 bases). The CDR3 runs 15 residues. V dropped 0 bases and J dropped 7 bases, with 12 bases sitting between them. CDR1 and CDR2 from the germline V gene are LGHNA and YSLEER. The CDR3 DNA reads TGCGCCAGCAGCCAAGATAACAGGAGGGGTGAAAAACTGTTTTTT. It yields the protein CASSQDNRRGEKLFF.

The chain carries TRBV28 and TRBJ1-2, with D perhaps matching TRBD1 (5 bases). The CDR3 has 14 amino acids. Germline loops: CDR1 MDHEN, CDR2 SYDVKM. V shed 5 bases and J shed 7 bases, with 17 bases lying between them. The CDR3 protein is CASSPQPGLGGYTF. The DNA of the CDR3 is TGTGCCAGCAGTCCTCAACCGGGACTCGGTGGCTACACCTTC.

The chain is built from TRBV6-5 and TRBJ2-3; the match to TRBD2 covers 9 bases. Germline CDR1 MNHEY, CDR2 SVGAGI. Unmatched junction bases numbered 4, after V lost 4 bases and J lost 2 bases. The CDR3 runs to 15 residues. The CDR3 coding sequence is TGTGCCAGCAGTTTAGCGGGAGTGACCACAGATACGCAGTATTTT. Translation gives CASSLAGVTTDTQYF.

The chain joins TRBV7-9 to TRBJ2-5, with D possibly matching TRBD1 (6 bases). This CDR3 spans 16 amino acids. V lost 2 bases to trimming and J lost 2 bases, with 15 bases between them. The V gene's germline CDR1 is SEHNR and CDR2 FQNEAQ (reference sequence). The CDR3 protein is CASSLFHGTLQETQYF. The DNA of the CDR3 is TGTGCCAGCAGCTTATTTCACGGGACACTTCAAGAGACCCAGTACTTC.

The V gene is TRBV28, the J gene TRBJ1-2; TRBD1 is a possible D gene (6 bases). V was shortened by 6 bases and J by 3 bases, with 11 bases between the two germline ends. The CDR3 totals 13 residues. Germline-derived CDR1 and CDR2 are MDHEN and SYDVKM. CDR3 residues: CASRDTGYYGYTF. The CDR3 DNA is TGTGCCAGCAGAGATACAGGGTACTATGGCTACACCTTC.

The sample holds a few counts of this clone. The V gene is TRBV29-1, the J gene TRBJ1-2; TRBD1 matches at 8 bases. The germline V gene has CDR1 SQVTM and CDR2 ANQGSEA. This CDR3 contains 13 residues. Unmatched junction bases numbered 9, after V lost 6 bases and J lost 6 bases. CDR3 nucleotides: TGCAGCGTCATAGGTGGACAGGGTGATGGCTACACCTTC. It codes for CSVIGGQGDGYTF.

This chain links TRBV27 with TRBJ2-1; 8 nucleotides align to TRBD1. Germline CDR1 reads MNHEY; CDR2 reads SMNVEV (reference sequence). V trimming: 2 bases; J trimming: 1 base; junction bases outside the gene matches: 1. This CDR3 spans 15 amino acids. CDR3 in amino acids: CASSLTGGSYNEQFF. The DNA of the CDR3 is TGTGCCAGCAGTTTAACAGGGGGGTCCTACAATGAGCAGTTCTTC.

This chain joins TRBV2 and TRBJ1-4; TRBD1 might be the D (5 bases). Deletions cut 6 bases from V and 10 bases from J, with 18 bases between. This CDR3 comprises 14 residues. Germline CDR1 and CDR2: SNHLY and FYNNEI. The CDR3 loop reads CASRPQGQVGKLFF. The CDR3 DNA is TGTGCCAGCAGACCGCAGGGTCAGGTCGGAAAACTGTTTTTT.

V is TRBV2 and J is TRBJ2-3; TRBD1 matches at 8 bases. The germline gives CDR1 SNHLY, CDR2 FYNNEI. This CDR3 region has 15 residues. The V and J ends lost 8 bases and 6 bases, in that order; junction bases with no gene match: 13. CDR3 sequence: CASEGTGSPADTQYF. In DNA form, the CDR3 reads TGTGCCAGCGAGGGGACAGGATCGCCGGCGGATACGCAGTATTTT.

The CDR3 DNA reads as TGTGCCAGCAGGGCAGGACAGGGGAATGGCTACACCTTC. This translates into CASRAGQGNGYTF. The rearrangement uses TRBV6-5 and TRBJ1-2, with 9 bases lining up with TRBD1. The CDR3 runs 13 residues. Germline values: CDR1 MNHEY, CDR2 SVGAGI. J gave up 6 bases and V 6 bases, and 5 bases lay outside the gene matches.

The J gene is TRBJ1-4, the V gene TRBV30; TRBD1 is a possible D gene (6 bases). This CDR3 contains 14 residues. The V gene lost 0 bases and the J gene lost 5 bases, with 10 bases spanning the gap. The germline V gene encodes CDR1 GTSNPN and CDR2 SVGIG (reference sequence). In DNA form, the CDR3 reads TGTGCCTGGAGTGTAGGGGGGGCCAATGAAAAACTGTTTTTT. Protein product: CAWSVGGANEKLFF. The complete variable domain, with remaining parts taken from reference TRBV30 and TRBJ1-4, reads SQTIHQWPATLVQPVGSPLSLECTVEGTSNPNLYWYRQAAGRGLQLLFYSVGIGQISSEVPQNLSASRPQDRQFILSSKKLLLSDSGFYLCAWSVGGANEKLFFGSGTQLSVL.

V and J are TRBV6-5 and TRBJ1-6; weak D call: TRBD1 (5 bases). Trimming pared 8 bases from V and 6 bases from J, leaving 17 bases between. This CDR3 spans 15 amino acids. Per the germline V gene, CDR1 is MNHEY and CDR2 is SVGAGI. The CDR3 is CASAWGEGRNSPLHF. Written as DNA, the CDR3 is TGTGCCAGCGCCTGGGGGGAGGGGCGTAATTCACCCCTCCACTTT.

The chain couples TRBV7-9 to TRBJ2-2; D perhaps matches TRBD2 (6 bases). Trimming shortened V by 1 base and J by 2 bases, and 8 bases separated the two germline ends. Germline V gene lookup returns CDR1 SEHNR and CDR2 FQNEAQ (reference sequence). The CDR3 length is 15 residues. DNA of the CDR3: TGTGCCAGCAGCTTAGTCGGACTAAACACCGGGGAGCTGTTTTTT. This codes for CASSLVGLNTGELFF. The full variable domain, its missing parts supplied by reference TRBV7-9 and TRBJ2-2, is DTGVSQNPRHKITKRGQNVTFRCDPISEHNRLYWYRQTLGQGPEFLTYFQNEAQLEKSRLLSDRFSAERPKGSFSTLEIQRTEQGDSAMYLCASSLVGLNTGELFFGEGSRLTVL.

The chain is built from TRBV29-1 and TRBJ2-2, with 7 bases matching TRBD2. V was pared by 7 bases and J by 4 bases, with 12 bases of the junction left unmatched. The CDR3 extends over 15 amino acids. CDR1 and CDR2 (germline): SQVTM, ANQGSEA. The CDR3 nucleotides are TGCAGCGCTGGGGCCCGGGGGGTAGGCACCGGGGAGCTGTTTTTT. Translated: CSAGARGVGTGELFF.

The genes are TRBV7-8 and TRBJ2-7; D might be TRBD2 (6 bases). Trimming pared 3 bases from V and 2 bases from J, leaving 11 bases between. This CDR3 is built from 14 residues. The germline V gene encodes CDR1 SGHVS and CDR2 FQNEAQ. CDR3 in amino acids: CASSLSGGTYEQYF. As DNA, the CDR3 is TGTGCCAGCAGCTTGTCCGGGGGAACCTACGAGCAGTACTTC.

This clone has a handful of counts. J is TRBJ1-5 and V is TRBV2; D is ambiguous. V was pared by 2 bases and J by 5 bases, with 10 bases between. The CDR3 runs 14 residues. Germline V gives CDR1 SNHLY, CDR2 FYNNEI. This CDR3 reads CASSETRNDQPQHF. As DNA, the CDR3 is TGTGCCAGCAGTGAAACCAGGAATGATCAGCCCCAGCATTTT.

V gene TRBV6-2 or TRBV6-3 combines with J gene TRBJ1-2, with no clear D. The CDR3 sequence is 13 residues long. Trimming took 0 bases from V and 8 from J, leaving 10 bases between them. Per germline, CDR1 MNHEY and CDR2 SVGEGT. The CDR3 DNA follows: TGTGCCAGCAGTTACTCCGCCTTCCGGGGCTACACCTTC. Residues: CASSYSAFRGYTF.

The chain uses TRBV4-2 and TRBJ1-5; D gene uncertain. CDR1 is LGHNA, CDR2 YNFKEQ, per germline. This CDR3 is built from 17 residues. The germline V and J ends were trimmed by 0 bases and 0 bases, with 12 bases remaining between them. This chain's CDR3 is CASSQDRPVNSNQPQHF. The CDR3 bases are TGTGCCAGCAGCCAAGATCGCCCAGTTAATAGCAATCAGCCCCAGCATTTT.

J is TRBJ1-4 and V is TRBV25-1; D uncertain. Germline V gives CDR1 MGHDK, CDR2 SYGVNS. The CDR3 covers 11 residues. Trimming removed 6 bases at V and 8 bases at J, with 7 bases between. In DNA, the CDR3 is TGTGCCAGCAGCGTAGAAGAAAAACTGTTTTTT. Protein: CASSVEEKLFF.

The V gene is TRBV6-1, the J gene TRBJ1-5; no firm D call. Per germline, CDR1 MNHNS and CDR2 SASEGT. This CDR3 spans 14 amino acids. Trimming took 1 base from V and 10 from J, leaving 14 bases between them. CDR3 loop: CASSEGAVGSPQHF. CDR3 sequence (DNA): TGTGCCAGCAGTGAAGGGGCAGTGGGCAGCCCCCAGCATTTT.

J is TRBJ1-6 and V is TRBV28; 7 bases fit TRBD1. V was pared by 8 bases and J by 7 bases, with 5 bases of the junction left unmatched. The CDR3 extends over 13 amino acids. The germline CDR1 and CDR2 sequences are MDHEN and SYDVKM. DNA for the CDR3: TGTGCCAGCGGACAGGATTCCAATTCACCCCTCCACTTT. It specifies CASGQDSNSPLHF.

The CDR3 here is CASTRGQGGYNEQFF. DNA of the CDR3: TGTGCCAGCACCAGGGGACAGGGGGGGTACAATGAGCAGTTCTTC. The V call is TRBV28, the J call TRBJ2-1; 11 bases align to TRBD1. The CDR3 contains 15 residues. J lost 4 bases, V lost 7 bases, and 6 bases had no gene match. The V gene's germline CDR1 is MDHEN and CDR2 SYDVKM.

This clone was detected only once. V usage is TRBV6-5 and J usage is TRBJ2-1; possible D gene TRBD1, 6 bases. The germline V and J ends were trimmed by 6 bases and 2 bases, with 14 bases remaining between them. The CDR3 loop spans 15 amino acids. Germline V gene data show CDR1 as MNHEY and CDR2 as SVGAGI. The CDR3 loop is CASRDGQSTYNEQFF. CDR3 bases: TGTGCCAGCAGAGACGGACAGTCCACCTACAATGAGCAGTTCTTC.